A single sample gave rise to the 14 T cell receptor beta chains below, sequenced in a study of blood T cell repertoires in COVID-19. Profiling relied on immunoSEQ multiplex PCR, and the TCRdb table lists in-frame clones only, not all of them. Seen here are 73,000 or so clones, around four fifths observed once, and the top ten hold around 5%. The sequencing sample was made of peripheral blood. The receptors here all came from a man aged 45 to 65 with active COVID-19.

CDR3 nucleotides: TGTGCCAGCAGCCGCCCGGGACAGGAAGATGGCTACACCTTC. Its translation: CASSRPGQEDGYTF. The rearrangement links TRBV3-1 (or the pseudogene TRBV3-2) to TRBJ1-2; 8 bases map to TRBD1. This CDR3 spans 14 amino acids. Germline assignment: CDR1 LGHDT and CDR2 YNNKEL (reference sequence). Trimming cost V 4 bases and J 6 bases; bases outside gene matches: 7.

This sequence joins TRBV7-3 and TRBJ2-5, with TRBD2 identical over 7 bases. There are 16 residues in the CDR3. The J segment lost 3 bases and the V segment lost 5 bases, leaving 12 bases of the junction unmatched. Germline CDR1 is SGHTA and CDR2 is FQGTGA. CDR3 sequence: CASSQGGAAGEETQYF. CDR3 nucleotides: TGTGCCAGCAGCCAAGGAGGAGCGGCGGGGGAAGAGACCCAGTACTTC.

The genes are TRBV29-1 and TRBJ1-1, with TRBD1 identical over 9 bases. Germline V gene lookup returns CDR1 SQVTM and CDR2 ANQGSEA. There are 15 residues in the CDR3. V was clipped by 4 bases and J by 4 bases; unmatched bases: 10. CDR3 sequence reads: CSVVPGQGILTEAFF. CDR3 DNA sequence: TGCAGCGTTGTTCCCGGACAGGGGATCCTCACTGAAGCTTTCTTT. The variable domain in full, completed from reference TRBV29-1 and TRBJ1-1, reads SAVISQKPSRDICQRGTSLTIQCQVDSQVTMMFWYRQQPGQSLTLIATANQGSEATYESGFVIDKFPISRPNLTFSTLTVSNMSPEDSSIYLCSVVPGQGILTEAFFGQGTRLTVV.

The chain links TRBV5-1 to TRBJ1-2, with 8 positions matching TRBD1. Germline loops: CDR1 SGHRS, CDR2 YFSETQ. With V trimmed by 0 bases and J by 4 bases, 5 bases remained unmatched. The CDR3 consists of 15 residues. Here the CDR3 DNA reads TGCGCCAGCAGCTTGGGAGGACAGGGAGTCTATGGCTACACCTTC. This gives the protein CASSLGGQGVYGYTF.

This chain joins TRBV9 and TRBJ2-7, with 8 bases lining up with TRBD1. This CDR3 comprises 14 residues. CDR1 and CDR2 (germline): SGDLS, YYNGEE. V gave up 4 bases and J gave up 4 bases; unmatched junction bases: 7. The CDR3 protein is CASSPRTGRYEQYF. The CDR3 DNA is TGTGCCAGCAGCCCGCGGACAGGGCGATACGAGCAGTACTTC. Full variable domain (rest looked up from reference TRBV9 and TRBJ2-7): DSGVTQTPKHLITATGQRVTLRCSPRSGDLSVYWYQQSLDQGLQFLIQYYNGEERAKGNILERFSAQQFPDLHSELNLSSLELGDSALYFCASSPRTGRYEQYFGPGTRLTVT.

The V and J genes are TRBV7-2 and TRBJ2-3, with TRBD2 matching 7 bases. This CDR3 is 15 amino acids long. Per the germline V gene, CDR1 is SGHTA and CDR2 is FQGNSA. V gave up 5 bases and J gave up 1 base; unmatched junction bases: 6. The CDR3 loop reads CASSTLAERTDTQYF. CDR3 nucleotide sequence: TGTGCCAGCAGCACCCTAGCGGAGCGCACAGATACGCAGTATTTT.

The V gene is TRBV19, the J gene TRBJ2-2; 9 positions match TRBD2. Germline loops: CDR1 LNHDA, CDR2 SQIVND (reference sequence). J was trimmed by 5 bases and V by 6 bases; bases with no gene match: 10. The CDR3 sequence is 16 residues long. The CDR3 loop reads CASSPAGGRRTGELFF. CDR3 coding DNA: TGTGCCAGTAGCCCCGCGGGGGGGAGAAGGACCGGGGAGCTGTTTTTT. Full variable domain (outside the CDR3, taken from reference TRBV19 and TRBJ2-2): DGGITQSPKYLFRKEGQNVTLSCEQNLNHDAMYWYRQDPGQGLRLIYYSQIVNDFQKGDIAEGYSVSREKKESFPLTVTSAQKNPTAFYLCASSPAGGRRTGELFFGEGSRLTVL.

The CDR3 sequence is CASSQKTEGNTIYF. CDR3 DNA: TGTGCCAGCAGCCAAAAAACGGAGGGAAACACCATATATTTT. This chain links TRBV11-2 with TRBJ1-3; D unclear. This CDR3 has 14 amino acids. Between the trimmed V and J ends, which lost 5 bases and 4 bases, there was a span of 12 bases. Germline V gene data show CDR1 as SGHAT and CDR2 as FQNNGV.

This chain joins TRBV5-1 and TRBJ1-1; D gene ambiguous. Trimming pared 0 bases from V and 7 bases from J, leaving 10 bases between. The CDR3 spans 13 residues. Germline CDR1 reads SGHRS; CDR2 reads YFSETQ. CDR3: CASSLAVEGEAFF. The CDR3 DNA is TGCGCCAGCAGCTTGGCCGTAGAGGGTGAAGCTTTCTTT.

The chain is built from TRBV5-6 and TRBJ1-1, with D possibly TRBD1 on 5 matching bases. In germline, CDR1 is SGHDT, CDR2 YYEEEE. The CDR3 sequence is 12 residues long. V was cut by 4 bases and J by 5 bases, with 9 bases left in between. CDR3 residues: CASSLRGTEAFF. The CDR3 bases are TGTGCCAGCAGCCTCCGGGGGACTGAAGCTTTCTTT.

The V gene is TRBV7-2, the J gene TRBJ2-5; D not certain. This CDR3 is built from 14 residues. Trimming removed 4 bases at V and 4 bases at J, with 13 bases between. Germline V gene sequence: CDR1 SGHTA, CDR2 FQGNSA. In DNA form, the CDR3 reads TGTGCCAGCAGCTCTAATTCCCGAGGAGAGACCCAGTACTTC. Its translation: CASSSNSRGETQYF.

This clone is a singleton in its sample. The chain uses TRBV19 and TRBJ2-7; TRBD1 matches 9 bases. From germline, CDR1 is LNHDA and CDR2 SQIVND (reference sequence). This CDR3 region has 14 residues. V shed 7 bases, J shed 6 bases, and the junction held 10 bases outside the gene matches. The CDR3: CASNPGQGWGEQYF. Written as DNA, the CDR3 is TGTGCCAGTAACCCGGGACAGGGTTGGGGCGAGCAGTACTTC.

In nucleotides, the CDR3 is TGCGCCAGCAGCGAGGGGACAGTTGGGAACACAGATACGCAGTATTTT. It is translated as CASSEGTVGNTDTQYF. This rearrangement joins TRBV5-1 to TRBJ2-3; TRBD1 agrees at 7 bases. V gave up 4 bases and J gave up 2 bases; unmatched junction bases: 10. This CDR3 comprises 16 residues. The V gene's germline CDR1 is SGHRS and CDR2 YFSETQ.

The chain combines TRBV9 with TRBJ2-1, with 8 bases identical to TRBD2. The CDR3 loop spans 15 amino acids. J gave up 3 bases and V 1 base, and 3 bases lay outside the gene matches. Germline loops: CDR1 SGDLS, CDR2 YYNGEE. The CDR3, as DNA: TGTGCCAGCAGCGTACTAGCGGGCAGCTACAATGAGCAGTTCTTC. Its translation is CASSVLAGSYNEQFF.